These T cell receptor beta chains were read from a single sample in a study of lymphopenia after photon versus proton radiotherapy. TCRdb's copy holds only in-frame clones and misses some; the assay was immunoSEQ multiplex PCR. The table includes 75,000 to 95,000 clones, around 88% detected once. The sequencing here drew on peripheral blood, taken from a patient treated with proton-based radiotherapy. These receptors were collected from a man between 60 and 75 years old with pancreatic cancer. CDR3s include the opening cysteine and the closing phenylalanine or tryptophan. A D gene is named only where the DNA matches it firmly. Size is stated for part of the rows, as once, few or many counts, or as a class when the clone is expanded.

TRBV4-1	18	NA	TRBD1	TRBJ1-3	TGCGCCAGCAGCCGAGTTGACAGGGTCGGACACTCTGGAAACACCATATATTTT	CASSRVDRVGHSGNTIYF
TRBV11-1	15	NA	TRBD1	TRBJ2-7	TGTGCCAGCAGCGAAGGGGGCGTCCCCCGCTACGAGCAGTACTTC	CASSEGGVPRYEQYF
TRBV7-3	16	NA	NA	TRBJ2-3	TGTGCCAGCAGCTTAAAAGGCGGGTCCCGCACAGATACGCAGTATTTT	CASSLKGGSRTDTQYF
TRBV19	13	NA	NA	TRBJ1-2	TGTGCCAGTAGTGTTATAGCTAACTATGGCTACACCTTC	CASSVIANYGYTF
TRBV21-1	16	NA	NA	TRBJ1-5	TGTGCCAGCATTACCAGGGCTCCGCTTGAGGATCAGCCCCAGCATTTT	CASITRAPLEDQPQHF
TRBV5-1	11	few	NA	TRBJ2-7	TGCGCCAGCAGCTTGGGAGGCGAGCAGTACTTC	CASSLGGEQYF
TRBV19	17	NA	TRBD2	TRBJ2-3	TGTGCCAGTAGTTTAGAAGGGACTAGCGGGACCACAGATACGCAGTATTTT	CASSLEGTSGTTDTQYF
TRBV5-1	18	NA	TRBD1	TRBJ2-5	TGCGCCAGCAGCCCCACCTCTTCTGACAGGGGGCGCGTAGAGACCCAGTACTTC	CASSPTSSDRGRVETQYF
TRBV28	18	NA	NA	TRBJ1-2	TGTGCCAGCAGCTTAGACCCCCGGGTGTTCACATATAACTATGGCTACACCTTC	CASSLDPRVFTYNYGYTF
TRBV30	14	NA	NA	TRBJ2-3	TGTGCCTGGAGTGTACCACTTCCCACAGATACGCAGTATTTT	CAWSVPLPTDTQYF
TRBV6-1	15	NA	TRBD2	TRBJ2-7	TGTGCCAGCACCAAGACTAGCGGGAGCTCCTACGAGCAGTACTTC	CASTKTSGSSYEQYF
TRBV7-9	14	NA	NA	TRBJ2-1	TGTGCCAGCAGCTTGCGGGACGGTAACAATGAGCAGTTCTTC	CASSLRDGNNEQFF
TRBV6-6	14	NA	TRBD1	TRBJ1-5	TGTGCCAGCAGTCTGACAGGGAACAATCAGCCCCAGCATTTT	CASSLTGNNQPQHF
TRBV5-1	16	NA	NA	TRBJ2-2	TGCGCCAGCAGCTTGGATGGGGGCTGGGGCACCGGGGAGCTGTTTTTT	CASSLDGGWGTGELFF
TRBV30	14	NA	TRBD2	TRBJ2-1	TGTGCCTGGGGCAGGGAGCGGGAGTTACCTGAGCAGTTCTTC	CAWGRERELPEQFF
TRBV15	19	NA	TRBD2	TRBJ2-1	TGTGCCACCAGGACATTATCCGGGACTAGCGGGGCCTCTTACAATGAGCAGTTCTTC	CATRTLSGTSGASYNEQFF
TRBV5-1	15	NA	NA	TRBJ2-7	TGCGCCAGCAGCTCGGGGGCAGGAAGCTCCTACGAGCAGTACTTC	CASSSGAGSSYEQYF
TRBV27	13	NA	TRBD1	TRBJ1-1	TGTGCCAGCAGGGGACAGTTGACCACTGAAGCTTTCTTT	CASRGQLTTEAFF
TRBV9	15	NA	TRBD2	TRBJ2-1	TGTGCCAGCAGCACAACTAGCGGGGAACTAAATGAGCAGTTCTTC	CASSTTSGELNEQFF
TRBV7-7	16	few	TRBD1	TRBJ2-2	TGTGCTAGCAGCTCCAGCCGGGACAGGGGGGCCGGGGAGCTGTTTTTT	CASSSSRDRGAGELFF